This record covers a single TCR beta chain. Its antigen is unknown. Per-nucleotide qualities are absent, and no much larger clonotype sits a single base away. This sample was included in a study of blood T cell repertoires in COVID-19 (dated by TCRdb to about 2020). Concerning the study at large: The collaborator samples originated in the United States, Italy and Spain and spanned the acute and convalescent phases of COVID-19. Deeply sampled blood TCRbeta repertoires from subjects exposed to, actively infected with, or recovered from COVID-19 were included in the dataset. The material from the prospective study consisted of cDNA or gDNA derived from T cells, B-cell-depleted T cells, or PBMCs. The samples were drawn from the first 160 participants of the ongoing ImmuneRACE study and from 950 to 1,500 subjects provided by 6 global collaborators. The sample metadata nearly always contained a de-identified subject ID, COVID-19 status, age in years and sex. A freely available public database, intended as a resource for researchers studying the immune response to SARS-CoV-2, is where the repertoires were released. Where available, HLA class I and class II types were obtained from metadata supplied by the sample provider rather than from assay-based typing. The full study reports these points: How much clinical and demographic metadata was included differed by source and by participant, and the metadata was provided uncurated.

The immunoSEQ Assay, a bias-controlled multiplex PCR, was used to amplify TCRbeta CDR3 regions from genomic DNA. The source study handled its data this way. Nucleated cell counts per sample were estimated from amplification of reference gene primers within the assay. Sequence reads were collapsed and filtered to measure the absolute abundance of every unique TCRbeta CDR3 rearrangement. For each sample, productive Simpson clonality was calculated by taking the square root of Simpson's diversity index across productive rearrangements. Imported from immuneACCESS, the table was reduced by TCRdb to in-frame sequences with V and J called. These copies leave out some clones; in studies compared against another copy, an unresolved V gene accounts for under half, and the cause of the remainder is not known. The V and J calls and clone size were taken over from that table, and D and trimming were inferred from the DNA. This sample has around 200,000 clones in its table, and approximately 90% of those were observed once. The top ten hold around 3.8% of the sample.

The germline V gene encodes CDR1 SGHRS and CDR2 YFSETQ. The cysteine opens and the phenylalanine closes a CDR3 of 15 amino acids. The DNA shown is the 45-base CDR3, in frame from base 1. Trimming removed 0 bases from V and 2 bases from J; the gene matches leave 4 bases unexplained. Enrolling through a virtual design, the prospective study's participants ranged in age from roughly 18 to 95 years and lived across around 25 United States geographic areas. In the prospective study, cohorts were assigned on the basis of participant-reported clinical history obtained from a screening survey and a study questionnaire. In the prospective study, mobile phlebotomists collected whole blood, serum and a nasopharyngeal or oropharyngeal swab from each participant. Additional blood draws and questionnaires over an approximately 2-month period could optionally be provided by prospective study participants. Before DNA extraction, prospective study blood samples were shipped either frozen or at room temperature.

The specimen was PBMCs or T cells enriched from blood (not recorded which). This receptor was identified in a woman between 35 and 50 years old with acute COVID-19. Recombination linked TRBV5-1 to TRBJ1-2; TRBD1 aligns with 7 central bases. The DNA sequence is as follows: TGCGCCAGCAGCTTGGTATCGGGACAGAACTATGGCTACACCTTC. It codes for CASSLVSGQNYGYTF.